The 14 T cell receptor beta chains given below trace back to one sample, sequenced in a study of blood T cell repertoires in COVID-19. Libraries were prepared by immunoSEQ multiplex PCR; TCRdb keeps only in-frame clonotypes and omits some of them. The sample shows about 250,000 clones, 88% of them seen only once. The material sequenced was peripheral blood. The receptors were sampled from a woman in her thirties with COVID-19, enrolled during active disease.

The V gene is TRBV28, the J gene TRBJ2-3; 7 bases map to TRBD1. CDR1 and CDR2 from the germline V gene are MDHEN and SYDVKM. Losses at the gene ends were 3 bases for V and 4 bases for J; bases not matched to a gene: 7. The CDR3 sequence is 15 residues long. CDR3 in amino acids: CASSFTGTAADTQYF. CDR3 DNA sequence: TGTGCCAGCAGTTTTACTGGGACAGCAGCAGATACGCAGTATTTT.

J is TRBJ2-7 and V is TRBV5-8; 9 bases align to TRBD1. Germline-derived CDR1 and CDR2 are SGHTS and YDEGEE. The V and J ends lost 2 bases and 3 bases, in that order; junction bases with no gene match: 3. The CDR3 length is 14 residues. CDR3 loop: CASSFGTGIYEQYF. As DNA, the CDR3 is TGTGCCAGCAGCTTCGGGACAGGGATCTACGAGCAGTACTTC.

The CDR3: CASSHYNQPQHF. The DNA of the CDR3 is TGTGCCAGCAGCCACTATAATCAGCCCCAGCATTTT. V is TRBV11-2 and J is TRBJ1-5; D is undetermined. The V gene lost 5 bases and the J gene lost 4 bases, with 6 bases spanning the gap. Germline assignment: CDR1 SGHAT and CDR2 FQNNGV. This CDR3 comprises 12 residues.

This clone was observed a single time. The rearrangement uses TRBV4-3 and TRBJ2-3; TRBD1 matches at 9 bases. V was clipped by 1 base and J by 4 bases; unmatched bases: 12. There are 18 residues in the CDR3. Germline loops: CDR1 LGHNA, CDR2 YSLEER. The CDR3 coding sequence is TGCGCCAGCAGCCAAGGCGACAGGGGGTTCGGAAGTGCAGATACGCAGTATTTT. Protein sequence: CASSQGDRGFGSADTQYF.

This chain uses TRBV18 with TRBJ2-5; 12 positions agree with TRBD2. From germline, CDR1 is KGHSH and CDR2 LQKENI. The CDR3 is 17 residues long. V lost 3 bases and J lost 2; bases outside the gene matches: 7. The DNA of the CDR3 is TGTGCCAGCTCACCGCAGACTAGCGGGGGCCCTCAAGAGACCCAGTACTTC. It specifies CASSPQTSGGPQETQYF.

V and J are TRBV3-1 (or the pseudogene TRBV3-2) and TRBJ2-5; 7 bases agree with TRBD1. V shed 5 bases, J shed 5 bases, and the junction held 14 bases outside the gene matches. CDR3 length: 16 amino acids. Germline V gene lookup returns CDR1 LGHDT and CDR2 YNNKEL (reference sequence). CDR3 sequence reads: CASSYLERGRRETQYF. CDR3 DNA: TGTGCCAGCAGCTACCTAGAAAGGGGGCGCCGGGAGACCCAGTACTTC.

The CDR3 loop is CASNLGVQPQHF. In nucleotides, the CDR3 is TGTGCCAGTAACTTAGGAGTTCAGCCCCAGCATTTT. The chain uses TRBV19 and TRBJ1-5; D gene unclear. V was trimmed by 7 bases and J by 6 bases, leaving 10 bases between them. The CDR3 is made up of 12 amino acids. Germline CDR1 is LNHDA and CDR2 is SQIVND (reference sequence).

This chain links TRBV5-6 with TRBJ1-5, with D uncertain. CDR1 SGHDT and CDR2 YYEEEE come from the germline V gene. V gave up 3 bases and J gave up 9 bases, with 16 bases separating them. The CDR3 totals 14 residues. CDR3 bases: TGTGCCAGCAGCTCTGTGGGAGCGGCGGGGCCCCAGCATTTT. Translated: CASSSVGAAGPQHF.

The chain carries TRBV19 and TRBJ2-3; D not certain. The CDR3 loop spans 12 amino acids. Germline CDR1 is LNHDA and CDR2 is SQIVND (reference sequence). The V gene lost 2 bases and the J gene lost 14 bases, with 14 bases spanning the gap. DNA of the CDR3: TGTGCCAGTAGTATATTCGCCCCGTTCGGGTATTTT. Encoded protein: CASSIFAPFGYF.

As regards this clone: This CDR3 is also generated by other DNA sequences in the sample. The chain employs TRBV7-6 and TRBJ2-7, with 8 bases lining up with TRBD1. There are 13 residues in the CDR3. With V trimmed by 3 bases and J by 9 bases, 7 bases remained unmatched. Germline loops: CDR1 SGHVS, CDR2 FNYEAQ. The DNA for the CDR3 is TGTGCCAGCAGCTTGGGCAGAGGACAGGGGCAGTACTTC. Amino acid sequence: CASSLGRGQGQYF.

This clone was recorded only once. V gene TRBV28 combines with J gene TRBJ1-5, with 7 bases aligning to TRBD1. CDR3 size: 23 residues. Germline V lookup: CDR1 MDHEN, CDR2 SYDVKM. The junction had 30 bases not matched to a gene; V was cut back by 7 bases and J by 0 bases. Here the CDR3 reads CASTSTSGEGRGDPLDSNQPQHF. In DNA form, the CDR3 reads TGTGCCAGCACCTCAACCTCAGGGGAAGGCAGGGGGGATCCCCTCGATAGCAATCAGCCCCAGCATTTT. Drawing the rest from reference TRBV28 and TRBJ1-5, the complete variable domain is DVKVTQSSRYLVKRTGEKVFLECVQDMDHENMFWYRQDPGLGLRLIYFSYDVKMKEKGDIPEGYSVSREKKERFSLILESASTNQTSMYLCASTSTSGEGRGDPLDSNQPQHFGDGTRLSIL.

V usage is TRBV18 and J usage is TRBJ2-6; possible D gene TRBD2, 6 bases. Trimming took off 6 bases at V and 0 bases at J, with 9 bases between the two ends. This CDR3 comprises 15 residues. Per germline, CDR1 KGHSH and CDR2 LQKENI. The CDR3 sequence is CASSTGSSGANVLTF. CDR3 DNA: TGTGCCAGCTCCACCGGGAGCTCTGGGGCCAACGTCCTGACTTTC.

The chain is built from TRBV7-9 and TRBJ1-1, with 9 bases identical to TRBD1. The CDR3 covers 17 residues. Germline V gene data show CDR1 as SEHNR and CDR2 as FQNEAQ (reference sequence). V was clipped by 6 bases and J by 4 bases; unmatched bases: 15. CDR3 loop: CASSNSVWGQGATEAFF. CDR3 nucleotides: TGTGCCAGCAGTAACTCGGTTTGGGGACAGGGAGCCACTGAAGCTTTCTTT.

The gene calls are TRBV11-2 and TRBJ2-7, with D possibly being TRBD2 (7 bases). The CDR3 totals 15 residues. V was shortened by 5 bases and J by 7 bases, with 21 bases between the two germline ends. Germline CDR1 SGHAT, CDR2 FQNNGV. The CDR3 DNA reads TGTGCCAGCAGCCCTCAGGCGGGGGCCTCATTGGAGCAGTACTTC. As protein: CASSPQAGASLEQYF.